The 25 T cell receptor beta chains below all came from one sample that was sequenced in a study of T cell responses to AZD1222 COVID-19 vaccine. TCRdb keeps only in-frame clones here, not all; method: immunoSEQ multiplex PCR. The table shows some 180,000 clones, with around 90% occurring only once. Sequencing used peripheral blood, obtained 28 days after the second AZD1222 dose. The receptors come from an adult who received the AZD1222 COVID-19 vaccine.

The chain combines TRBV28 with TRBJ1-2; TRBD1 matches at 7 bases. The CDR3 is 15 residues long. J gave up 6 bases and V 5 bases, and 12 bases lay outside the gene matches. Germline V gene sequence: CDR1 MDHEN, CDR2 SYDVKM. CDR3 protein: CASSRPGRGRDGYTF. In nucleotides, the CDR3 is TGTGCCAGCAGTCGGCCTGGAAGGGGGCGAGATGGCTACACCTTC.

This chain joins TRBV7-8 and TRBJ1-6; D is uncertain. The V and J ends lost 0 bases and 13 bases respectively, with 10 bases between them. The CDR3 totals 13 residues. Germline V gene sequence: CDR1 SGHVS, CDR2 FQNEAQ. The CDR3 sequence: CASSLADHGPLHF. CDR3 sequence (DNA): TGTGCCAGCAGCTTAGCGGACCATGGGCCCCTCCACTTT.

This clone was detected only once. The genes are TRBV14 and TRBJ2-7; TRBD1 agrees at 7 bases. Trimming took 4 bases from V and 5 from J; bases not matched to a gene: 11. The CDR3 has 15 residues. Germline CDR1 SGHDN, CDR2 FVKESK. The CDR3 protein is CASSPTGTVLHEQYF. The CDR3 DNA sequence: TGTGCCAGCAGCCCTACCGGGACAGTCTTACACGAGCAGTACTTC.

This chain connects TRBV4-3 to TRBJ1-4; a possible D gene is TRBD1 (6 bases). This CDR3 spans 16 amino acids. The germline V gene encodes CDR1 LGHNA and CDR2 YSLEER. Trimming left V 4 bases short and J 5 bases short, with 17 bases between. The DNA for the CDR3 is TGCGCCAGCAGCCTGGGATCCGGGACACGGAATGAAAAACTGTTTTTT. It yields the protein CASSLGSGTRNEKLFF.

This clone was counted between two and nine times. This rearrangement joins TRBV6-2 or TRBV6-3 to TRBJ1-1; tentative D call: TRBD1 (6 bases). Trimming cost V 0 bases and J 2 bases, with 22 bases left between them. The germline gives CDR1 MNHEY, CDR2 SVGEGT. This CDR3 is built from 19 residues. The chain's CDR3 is CASSYSLGGPGGRNTEAFF. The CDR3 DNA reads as TGTGCCAGCAGTTACTCGTTGGGGGGGCCAGGCGGCCGCAACACTGAAGCTTTCTTT.

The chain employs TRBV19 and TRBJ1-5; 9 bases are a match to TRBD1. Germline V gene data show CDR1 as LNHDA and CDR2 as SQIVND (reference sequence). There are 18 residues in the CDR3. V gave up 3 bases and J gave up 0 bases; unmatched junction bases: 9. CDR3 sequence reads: CASSIWGQGGYSNQPQHF. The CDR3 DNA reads TGTGCCAGTAGTATTTGGGGACAGGGCGGATATAGCAATCAGCCCCAGCATTTT.

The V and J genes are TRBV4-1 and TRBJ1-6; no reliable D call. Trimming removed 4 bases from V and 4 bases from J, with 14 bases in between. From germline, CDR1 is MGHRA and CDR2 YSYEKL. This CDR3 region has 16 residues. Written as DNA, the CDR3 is TGCGCCAGCAGCCCAAACCTATTACAATATAATTCACCCCTCCACTTT. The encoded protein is CASSPNLLQYNSPLHF.

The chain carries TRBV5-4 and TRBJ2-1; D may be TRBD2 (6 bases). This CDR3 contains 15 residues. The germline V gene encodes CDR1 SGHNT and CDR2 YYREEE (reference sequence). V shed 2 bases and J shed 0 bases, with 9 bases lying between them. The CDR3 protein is CASSFRGNSYNEQFF. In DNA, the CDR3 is TGTGCCAGCAGCTTTCGGGGGAACTCCTACAATGAGCAGTTCTTC.

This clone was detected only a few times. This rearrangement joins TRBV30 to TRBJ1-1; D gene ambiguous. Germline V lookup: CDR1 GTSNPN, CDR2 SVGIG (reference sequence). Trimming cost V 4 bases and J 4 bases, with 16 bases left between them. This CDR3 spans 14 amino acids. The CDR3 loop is CAWNPTSQSTEAFF. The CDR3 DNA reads TGTGCCTGGAACCCGACCTCCCAGAGCACTGAAGCTTTCTTT.

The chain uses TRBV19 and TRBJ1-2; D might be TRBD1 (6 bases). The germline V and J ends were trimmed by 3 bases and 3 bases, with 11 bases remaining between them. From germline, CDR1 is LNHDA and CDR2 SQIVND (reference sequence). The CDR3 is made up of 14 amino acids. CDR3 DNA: TGTGCCAGTAGTATCAACAGGGAGGACTATGGCTACACCTTC. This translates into CASSINREDYGYTF.

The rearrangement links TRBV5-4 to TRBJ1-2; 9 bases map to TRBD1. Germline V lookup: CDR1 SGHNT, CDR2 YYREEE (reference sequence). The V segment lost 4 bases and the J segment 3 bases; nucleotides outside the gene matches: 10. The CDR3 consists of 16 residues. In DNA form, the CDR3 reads TGTGCCAGCAGCCTTCCCACAGGGGGCTCCGACTATGGCTACACCTTC. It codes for CASSLPTGGSDYGYTF.

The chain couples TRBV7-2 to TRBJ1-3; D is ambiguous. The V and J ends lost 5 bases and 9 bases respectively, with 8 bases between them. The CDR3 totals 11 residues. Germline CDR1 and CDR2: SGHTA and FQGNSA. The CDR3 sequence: CASSPRSTIYF. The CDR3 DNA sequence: TGTGCCAGCAGCCCAAGAAGCACCATATATTTT.

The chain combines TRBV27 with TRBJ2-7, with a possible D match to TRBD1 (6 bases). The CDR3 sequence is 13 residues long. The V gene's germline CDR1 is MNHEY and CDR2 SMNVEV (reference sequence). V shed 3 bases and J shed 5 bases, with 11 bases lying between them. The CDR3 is CASSFPNRDEQYF. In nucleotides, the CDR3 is TGTGCCAGCAGTTTCCCGAACAGGGACGAGCAGTACTTC.

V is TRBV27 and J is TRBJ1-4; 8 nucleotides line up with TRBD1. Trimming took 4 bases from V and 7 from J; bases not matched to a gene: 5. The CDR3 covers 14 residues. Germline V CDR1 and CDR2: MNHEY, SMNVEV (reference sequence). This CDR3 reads CASSSSDRAEKLFF. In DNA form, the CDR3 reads TGTGCCAGCAGTTCGTCGGACAGGGCTGAAAAACTGTTTTTT.

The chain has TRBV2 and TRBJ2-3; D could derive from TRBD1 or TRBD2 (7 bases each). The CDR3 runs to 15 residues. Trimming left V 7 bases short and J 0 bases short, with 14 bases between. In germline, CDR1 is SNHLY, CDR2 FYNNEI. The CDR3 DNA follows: TGTGCCAGCACCCAGGGGGGGGGAAGCACAGATACGCAGTATTTT. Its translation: CASTQGGGSTDTQYF.

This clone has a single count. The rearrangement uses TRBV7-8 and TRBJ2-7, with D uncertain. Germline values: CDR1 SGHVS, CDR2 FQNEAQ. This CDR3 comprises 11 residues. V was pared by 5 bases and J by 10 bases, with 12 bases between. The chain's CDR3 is CASSPGGLQYF. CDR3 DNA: TGTGCCAGCAGCCCCGGCGGATTACAGTACTTC.

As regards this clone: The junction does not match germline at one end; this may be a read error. CDR3 residues: CGLSETDTQYF. The CDR3 DNA sequence: TGCGGACTAAGCGAAACAGATACGCAGTATTTT. The rearrangement uses TRBV28 and TRBJ2-3, with D perhaps TRBD2 (6 bases). CDR3 length: 11 residues. Germline V lookup: CDR1 MDHEN, CDR2 SYDVKM.

CDR3 sequence (DNA): TGCGCCAGCAGCTGGCCCACAGGGGGCGCGTTGACTGAAGCTTTCTTT. Its translation: CASSWPTGGALTEAFF. The V gene is TRBV5-1, the J gene TRBJ1-1, with 9 bases aligning to TRBD1. Germline V gives CDR1 SGHRS, CDR2 YFSETQ. V gave up 3 bases and J gave up 5 bases; unmatched junction bases: 11. CDR3 length equals 16 residues.

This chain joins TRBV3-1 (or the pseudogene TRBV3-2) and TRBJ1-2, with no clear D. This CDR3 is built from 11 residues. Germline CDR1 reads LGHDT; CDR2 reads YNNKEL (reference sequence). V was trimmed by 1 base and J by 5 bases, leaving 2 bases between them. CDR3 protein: CASSQGYGYTF. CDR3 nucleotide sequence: TGTGCCAGCAGCCAAGGGTATGGCTACACCTTC.

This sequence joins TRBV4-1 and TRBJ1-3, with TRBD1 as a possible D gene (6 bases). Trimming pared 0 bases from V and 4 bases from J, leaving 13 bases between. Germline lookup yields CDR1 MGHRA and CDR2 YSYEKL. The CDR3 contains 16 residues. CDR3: CASSQDYRTEGNTIYF. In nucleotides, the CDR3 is TGCGCCAGCAGCCAAGATTATCGGACAGAAGGAAACACCATATATTTT.

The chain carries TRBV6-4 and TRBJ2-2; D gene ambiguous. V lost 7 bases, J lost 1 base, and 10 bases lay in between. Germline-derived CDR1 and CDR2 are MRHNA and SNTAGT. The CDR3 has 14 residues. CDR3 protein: CASKASRNTGELFF. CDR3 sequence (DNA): TGTGCCAGCAAGGCCAGCCGGAACACCGGGGAGCTGTTTTTT.

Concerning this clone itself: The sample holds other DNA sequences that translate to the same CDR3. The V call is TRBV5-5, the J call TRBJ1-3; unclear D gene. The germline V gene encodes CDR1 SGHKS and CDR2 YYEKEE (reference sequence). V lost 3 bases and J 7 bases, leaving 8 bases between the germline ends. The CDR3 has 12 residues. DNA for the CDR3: TGTGCCAGCAGCTCGGGAGGGAACACCATATATTTT. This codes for CASSSGGNTIYF. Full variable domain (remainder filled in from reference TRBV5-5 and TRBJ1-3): DAGVTQSPTHLIKTRGQQVTLRCSPISGHKSVSWYQQVLGQGPQFIFQYYEKEERGRGNFPDRFSARQFPNYSSELNVNALLLGDSALYLCASSSGGNTIYFGEGSWLTVV.

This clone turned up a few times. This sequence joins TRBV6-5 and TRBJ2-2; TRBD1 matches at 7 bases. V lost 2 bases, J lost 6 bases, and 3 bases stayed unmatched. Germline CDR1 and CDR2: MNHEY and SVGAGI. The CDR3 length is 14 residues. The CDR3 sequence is CASSYGQGAGELFF. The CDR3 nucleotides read TGTGCCAGCAGTTACGGCCAGGGGGCCGGGGAGCTGTTTTTT.

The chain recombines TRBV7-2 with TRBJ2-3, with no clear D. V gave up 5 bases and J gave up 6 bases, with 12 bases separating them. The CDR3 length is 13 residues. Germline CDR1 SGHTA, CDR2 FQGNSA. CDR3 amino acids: CASSLNSPDTQYF. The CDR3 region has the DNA TGTGCCAGCAGCCTTAATTCACCGGATACGCAGTATTTT.

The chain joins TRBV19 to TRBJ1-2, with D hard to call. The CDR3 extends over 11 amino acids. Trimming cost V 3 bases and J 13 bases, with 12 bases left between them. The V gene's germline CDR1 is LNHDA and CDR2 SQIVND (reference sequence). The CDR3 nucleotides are TGTGCCAGTAGTATTGGCGGCGAGGTCACCTTC. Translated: CASSIGGEVTF.